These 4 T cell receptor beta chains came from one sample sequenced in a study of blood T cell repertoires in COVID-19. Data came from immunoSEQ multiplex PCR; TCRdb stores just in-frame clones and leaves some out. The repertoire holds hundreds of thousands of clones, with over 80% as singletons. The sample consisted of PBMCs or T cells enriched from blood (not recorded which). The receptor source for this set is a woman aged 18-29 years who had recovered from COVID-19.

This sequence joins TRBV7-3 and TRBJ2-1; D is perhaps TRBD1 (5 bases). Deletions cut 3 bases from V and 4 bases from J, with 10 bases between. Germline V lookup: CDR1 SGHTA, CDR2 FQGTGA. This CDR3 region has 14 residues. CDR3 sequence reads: CASSLQGQYNEQFF. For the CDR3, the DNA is TGTGCCAGCAGCTTGCAGGGCCAGTACAATGAGCAGTTCTTC.

CDR3 nucleotides: TGTGCCAGCAGCTTAGAGGGGTTGGGGGGACTAGCGGGGTCCTACGAGCAGTACTTC. Translation gives CASSLEGLGGLAGSYEQYF. The chain uses TRBV11-2 and TRBJ2-7; the match to TRBD2 covers 13 bases. The CDR3 consists of 19 residues. Germline V gene lookup returns CDR1 SGHAT and CDR2 FQNNGV. V lost 0 bases, J lost 1 base, and 9 bases stayed unmatched. The variable domain in full, with the rest retrieved from reference TRBV11-2 and TRBJ2-7, is EAGVAQSPRYKIIEKRQSVAFWCNPISGHATLYWYQQILGQGPKLLIQFQNNGVVDDSQLPKDRFSAERLKGVDSTLKIQPAKLEDSAVYLCASSLEGLGGLAGSYEQYFGPGTRLTVT.

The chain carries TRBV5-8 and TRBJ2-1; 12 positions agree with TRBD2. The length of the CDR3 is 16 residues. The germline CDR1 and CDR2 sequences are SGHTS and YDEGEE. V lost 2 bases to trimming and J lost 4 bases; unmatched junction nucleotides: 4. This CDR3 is CASSLRTSGGYNEQFF. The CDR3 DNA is TGTGCCAGCAGCTTAAGAACTAGCGGGGGGTACAATGAGCAGTTCTTC.

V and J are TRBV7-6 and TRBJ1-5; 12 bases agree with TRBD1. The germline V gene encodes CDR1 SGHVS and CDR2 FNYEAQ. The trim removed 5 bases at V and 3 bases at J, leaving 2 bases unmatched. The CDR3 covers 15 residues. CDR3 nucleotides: TGTGCCAGCAGCCCGGGACAGGGGGCCAATCAGCCCCAGCATTTT. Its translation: CASSPGQGANQPQHF.